The sequence of this T cell receptor beta chain was determined in a study of blood T cell repertoires in COVID-19. Whole-study context: The analysed material was cDNA or gDNA that came from T cells, B-cell-depleted T cells, or PBMCs.

V was pared by 4 bases and J by 5 bases, with 17 bases between. The CDR3 runs 16 residues. CDR1 SGHTA and CDR2 FQGTGA come from the germline V gene. In the authors' workflow: Estimation of nucleated cell counts relied on the amplification of reference gene primers. Clones were sequenced by immunoSEQ multiplex PCR, and TCRdb holds only the in-frame ones, with some missing. Clone size and V and J calls were adopted from that table, with D and trimming inferred from the DNA. Of 140,000 to 150,000 clones listed, roughly 89% are singletons. The sequence was obtained from a human donor in a cohort sampled during active COVID-19. The sample was peripheral blood. This sequence joins TRBV7-3 and TRBJ2-2; tentative D call: TRBD1 (6 bases). The CDR3 reads CASSSNRVFGTGELFF. The DNA for the CDR3 is TGTGCCAGCAGCTCGAACAGGGTCTTCGGGACCGGGGAGCTGTTTTTT.